The rows below give T cell receptor beta chains drawn from one sample of a study of radiotherapy plus CTLA-4 blockade in lung cancer. TCRdb keeps only in-frame clones here, not all; method: immunoSEQ multiplex PCR. Of some 60,000 clones in the sample, about 80% were seen once. The input for sequencing was peripheral blood, taken from a patient treated with radiotherapy plus ipilimumab. The source is a human donor with non-small cell lung cancer who had a partial response to radiotherapy plus ipilimumab. CDR3s leave out the opening cysteine and the closing phenylalanine or tryptophan. The order of the fields is V gene, J gene, clone size, CDR3 protein. Clone size, where shown, is once, few, many, or a class for clones that have expanded.

TRBV28	TRBJ1-5	NA	ASSRQGSGGQPQH
TRBV13	TRBJ2-7	NA	ASSFRDIYEQY
TRBV14	TRBJ2-5	NA	ANKNQETQY
TRBV4-3	TRBJ1-2	NA	ASSPGAGTELNYGYT
TRBV19	TRBJ2-5	once	ASSVTSGSQY
TRBV7-8	TRBJ2-1	NA	ASSFRVPYNEQF
TRBV27	TRBJ2-7	NA	ASSLARPSTGGYEQY
TRBV7-9	TRBJ1-1	NA	ASSYPSLSGTEAF
TRBV6-1	TRBJ1-5	NA	ASSERGSGFNQPQH
TRBV7-9	TRBJ1-2	NA	ASSLRGGSLGYT
TRBV2	TRBJ2-5	NA	ASLITPSGGPATQY
TRBV2	TRBJ1-2	NA	ASSEGAGGGYGYT
TRBV19	TRBJ1-1	NA	ASSINGQGVKNTEAF
TRBV4-1	TRBJ1-4	NA	ASSHPTSQGGEKLF
TRBV4-2	TRBJ1-2	NA	ATGSDYGYT
TRBV19	TRBJ2-1	NA	ASGLGGGTYNEQF
TRBV28	TRBJ1-5	NA	ASSSGGHQPQH
TRBV6-1	TRBJ2-7	NA	ASSENWGQDEQY
TRBV5-6	TRBJ2-7	NA	ASSLASYEQY
TRBV2	TRBJ1-6	NA	ATRQGPYNSPLH
TRBV19	TRBJ2-3	NA	ASRQAGLRSDTQY
TRBV15	TRBJ2-7	once	ATSGGGPSLYEQY
TRBV5-6	TRBJ2-3	few	ASIRGGTTDTQY
TRBV28	TRBJ2-2	few	ASSPRDRGKSGELF
TRBV13	TRBJ1-1	NA	ASSLEGQPNTEAF
TRBV19	TRBJ2-1	once	ASSVGQDLSYNEQF
TRBV5-1	TRBJ2-1	NA	ASSLALGARGNEQF
TRBV5-1	TRBJ1-4	NA	ASSAMNRGGNEKLF
TRBV27	TRBJ2-4	NA	ASSLGLAGLAKNIQY
TRBV5-6	TRBJ1-2	medium-sized	ASSLAGGAYGYT
TRBV19	TRBJ2-2	NA	ASSMFLATGELF
TRBV5-1	TRBJ2-3	NA	ASSLGFGGADTQY
TRBV28	TRBJ2-2	NA	ASRPGQGAGGELF
TRBV5-5	NA	NA	ASSPRDRGELEQY
TRBV28	TRBJ1-4	NA	ASSLYPSPGTSATNEKLF
TRBV6-6	TRBJ2-3	few	AAQPGHFTDTQY
TRBV5-1	TRBJ1-4	NA	ASSLNAGRGGNEKLF
TRBV20-1	TRBJ2-5	NA	SARAGETQY
TRBV2	TRBJ2-7	NA	ASTKGTGTYEQY
TRBV28	TRBJ2-7	NA	ASSLTGGRMYEQY